This T cell receptor (beta chain) was documented in a study of identical twins. The study, taken as a whole, reports: Twin pairs' shared out-of-frame alpha sequences were enriched in low generation probability. Twins' surplus sharing was weaker for beta out-of-frame sequences.

The CDR3 is 15 amino acids. In germline, CDR1 is SNHLY, CDR2 FYNNEI. V was shortened by 10 bases and J by 0 bases, with 16 bases between the two germline ends. All donors were healthy Caucasians. Carrying unique molecular identifiers, the cDNA also gained a universal primer site through template switching. TCRdb ran MiXCR on the 5' RACE reads and lists one entry per CDR3 protein. The data show about 530,000 distinct CDR3 sequences, roughly 15% seen once. As for this clonotype: Antigen: not known.

The same specimen was also included in a second study, on yellow fever vaccine responses in identical twins.

This sequence originates from a woman aged 18-29 years in good health. Sequencing was performed on CD4+ T cells sorted from blood. This chain links TRBV2 with TRBJ1-5, with a tentative D call TRBD1 (5 bases). This CDR3 is CATQRDHYSNQPQHF. CDR3 DNA: TGTGCCACACAGAGGGACCATTATAGCAATCAGCCCCAGCATTTT.